The 10 T cell receptor beta chains given below trace back to one sample, sequenced in a study of cytomegalovirus exposure and HLA in healthy donors. PCR employed 60 Vbeta and 13 Jbeta primers. Libraries were prepared by immunoSEQ multiplex PCR; TCRdb keeps only in-frame clonotypes and omits some of them. This table has under 150,000 clones, about three quarters appearing once. The sequenced sample was PBMCs. These receptors were obtained from a man aged 40-55 years in good health and CMV-seropositive.

The chain couples TRBV4-1 to TRBJ2-7, with TRBD2 as a possible D gene (6 bases). This CDR3 is 14 amino acids long. Germline-derived CDR1 and CDR2 are MGHRA and YSYEKL. The ends were cut back, 2 bases at V and 5 bases at J, with 13 bases in the middle. CDR3 nucleotides: TGCGCCAGCAGCCAACCCTTTCGGGGGAACGAGCAGTACTTC. Protein product: CASSQPFRGNEQYF.

The V gene is TRBV7-9, the J gene TRBJ1-2; TRBD1 is a possible D gene (6 bases). CDR3 size: 13 residues. V was clipped by 5 bases and J by 2 bases, with 9 bases between them. Germline loops: CDR1 SEHNR, CDR2 FQNEAQ (reference sequence). The CDR3 loop reads CASSTQGNYGYTF. The CDR3 bases are TGTGCCAGCAGCACTCAGGGGAACTATGGCTACACCTTC.

This chain connects TRBV23-1 to TRBJ1-3; D unresolved. TRBV23-1 is an ORF; its function is uncertain. This CDR3 is 19 amino acids long. V lost 8 bases and J lost 3, with 29 bases in between. The DNA for the CDR3 is TGCGCCAGCGCGGGAAAGAGGGTAAATTACGGCGGGGATGGAAACACCATATATTTT. It is translated as CASAGKRVNYGGDGNTIYF.

The genes are TRBV5-6 and TRBJ2-5; D call uncertain. The J call may be wrong; the DNA end is better matched by TRBJ2-7. The CDR3 sequence is 15 residues long. In germline, CDR1 is SGHDT, CDR2 YYEEEE. CDR3 in DNA: TGTGCCAGCAGCTCGTTCTTAGAGTCACCCTACGAGCAGTACTTC. Encoded protein: CASSSFLESPYEQYF.

V is TRBV28 and J is TRBJ1-1; TRBD1 might be the D (5 bases). This CDR3 spans 12 amino acids. The germline gives CDR1 MDHEN, CDR2 SYDVKM. The V and J ends lost 7 bases and 4 bases respectively, with 10 bases between them. For the CDR3, the DNA is TGTGCCAGCAAGGCGGGGGGCACTGAAGCTTTCTTT. It specifies CASKAGGTEAFF. Supplemented by reference TRBV28 and TRBJ1-1, the full variable domain reads DVKVTQSSRYLVKRTGEKVFLECVQDMDHENMFWYRQDPGLGLRLIYFSYDVKMKEKGDIPEGYSVSREKKERFSLILESASTNQTSMYLCASKAGGTEAFFGQGTRLTVV.

This rearrangement joins TRBV19 to TRBJ1-5; D possibly corresponds to TRBD1 (5 bases). Germline V gene lookup returns CDR1 LNHDA and CDR2 SQIVND (reference sequence). This CDR3 has 15 amino acids. V was clipped by 2 bases and J by 2 bases, with 10 bases between them. The CDR3 coding sequence is TGTGCCAGTAGTATAAGGGGTTCCGGCAATCAGCCCCAGCATTTT. This codes for CASSIRGSGNQPQHF.

V is TRBV6-6 and J is TRBJ1-4; D is undetermined. The CDR3 sequence is 14 residues long. Germline loops: CDR1 MNHNY, CDR2 SVGAGI (reference sequence). V lost 2 bases and J lost 5, with 9 bases in between. The CDR3 bases are TGTGCCAGCAGTTACACCGAGGCAAATGAAAAACTGTTTTTT. This codes for CASSYTEANEKLFF.

This sequence joins TRBV5-1 and TRBJ1-1, with D unresolved. The CDR3 totals 17 residues. Germline CDR1 and CDR2: SGHRS and YFSETQ. Between the trimmed V and J ends, which lost 1 base and 0 bases, there was a span of 16 bases. CDR3 nucleotide sequence: TGCGCCAGCAGCTTGAAGGTAACAGAAAATTTGAACACTGAAGCTTTCTTT. Translated, it gives CASSLKVTENLNTEAFF.

V gene TRBV15 combines with J gene TRBJ2-7; 8 nucleotides agree with TRBD1. The CDR3 length is 14 residues. J lost 2 bases, V lost 3 bases, and 3 bases had no gene match. Germline V lookup: CDR1 LNHNV, CDR2 YYDKDF (reference sequence). CDR3 amino acids: CATSSMGQAYEQYF. As DNA, the CDR3 is TGTGCCACCAGCAGCATGGGACAGGCCTACGAGCAGTACTTC.

This chain joins TRBV27 and TRBJ2-2; tentatively, D is TRBD1 (6 bases). The CDR3 totals 14 residues. Trimming cost V 5 bases and J 4 bases, with 11 bases left between them. Germline CDR1 reads MNHEY; CDR2 reads SMNVEV (reference sequence). DNA of the CDR3: TGTGCCAGCAGTACAGGGTTTGGCACCGGGGAGCTGTTTTTT. It yields the protein CASSTGFGTGELFF.